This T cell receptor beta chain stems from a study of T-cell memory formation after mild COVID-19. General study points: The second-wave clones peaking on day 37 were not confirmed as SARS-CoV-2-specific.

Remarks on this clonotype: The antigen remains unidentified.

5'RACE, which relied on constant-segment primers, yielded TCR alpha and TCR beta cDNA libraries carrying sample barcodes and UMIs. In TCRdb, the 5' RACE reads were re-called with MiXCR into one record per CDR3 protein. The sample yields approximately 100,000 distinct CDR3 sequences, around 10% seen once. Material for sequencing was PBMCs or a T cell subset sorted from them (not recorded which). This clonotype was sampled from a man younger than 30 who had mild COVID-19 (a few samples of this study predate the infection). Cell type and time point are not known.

Here the CDR3 reads CASSVGGGVGNEQFF. The CDR3 DNA reads as TGTGCCAGCAGCGTAGGGGGAGGGGTAGGGAATGAGCAGTTCTTC. This chain joins TRBV9 and TRBJ2-1; 7 bases align to TRBD2. Germline V gives CDR1 SGDLS, CDR2 YYNGEE. The CDR3 sequence is 15 residues long. V shed 0 bases, J shed 7 bases, and the junction held 7 bases outside the gene matches.